A selection of T cell receptor beta chains follows, all from one sample in a study of T cell changes during pregnancy in multiple sclerosis. Sequenced by immunoSEQ multiplex PCR; TCRdb stores in-frame clones only, minus some. The table shows about 110,000 clones, with less than 95% occurring only once. Sequences were derived from peripheral blood, sampled before pregnancy. All receptors come from a female donor with multiple sclerosis, enrolled in a pregnancy study. Each CDR3 is given with its conserved first and last residue. The D gene is left open where the match is weak. The size entry is marked missing in some rows and otherwise reads once, few, many or a size class.

j_call: TRBJ1-3; cdr3_length: 18; clone_size: .; v_call: TRBV27; d_call: TRBD1; cdr3_nt: TGTGCCAGCAGAAGTTGGGGTGGAGGACAGGGGTCTGGAAACACCATATATTTT; cdr3_aa: CASRSWGGGQGSGNTIYF
j_call: TRBJ1-2; cdr3_length: 18; clone_size: .; v_call: TRBV19; d_call: TRBD1; cdr3_nt: TGTGCCAGTAGTCTCCTATATGGGGGGACAGGGGGCTGGTATGGCTACACCTTC; cdr3_aa: CASSLLYGGTGGWYGYTF
j_call: TRBJ2-2; cdr3_length: 15; clone_size: few; v_call: TRBV10-1; d_call: .; cdr3_nt: TGCGCCAGCATTGGGCGTGAAAGACCGACCGGGGAGCTGTTTTTT; cdr3_aa: CASIGRERPTGELFF
j_call: TRBJ2-4; cdr3_length: 13; clone_size: .; v_call: TRBV7-9; d_call: .; cdr3_nt: TGTGCCAGCAGCTTAGCGGGCGAAAACATTCAGTACTTC; cdr3_aa: CASSLAGENIQYF
j_call: TRBJ2-3; cdr3_length: 15; clone_size: .; v_call: TRBV7-8; d_call: TRBD1; cdr3_nt: TGTGCCAGCAGCGACGGAGACAGGGGGTCAGATACGCAGTATTTT; cdr3_aa: CASSDGDRGSDTQYF
j_call: TRBJ1-5; cdr3_length: 16; clone_size: .; v_call: TRBV7-2; d_call: .; cdr3_nt: TGTGCCAGCAGCTTAGATTTAATCGGGTTGAGTCAGCCCCAGCATTTT; cdr3_aa: CASSLDLIGLSQPQHF
j_call: TRBJ1-5; cdr3_length: 15; clone_size: .; v_call: TRBV5-5; d_call: .; cdr3_nt: TGTGCCAGCAGCTATCAGGGGCAGAGCAATCAGCCCCAGCATTTT; cdr3_aa: CASSYQGQSNQPQHF
j_call: TRBJ2-3; cdr3_length: 14; clone_size: .; v_call: TRBV7-9; d_call: .; cdr3_nt: TGTGCCAGCAGCTTAGCCCTAGTCCCAGATACGCAGTATTTT; cdr3_aa: CASSLALVPDTQYF
j_call: TRBJ1-3; cdr3_length: 15; clone_size: .; v_call: TRBV9; d_call: TRBD1; cdr3_nt: TGTGCCAGCAGCTGGGGGGCAGGGGGAATTAGCACCATATATTTT; cdr3_aa: CASSWGAGGISTIYF
j_call: TRBJ2-3; cdr3_length: 13; clone_size: .; v_call: TRBV30; d_call: .; cdr3_nt: TGTGCCTGGGAAGCACAGAGCACAGATACGCAGTATTTT; cdr3_aa: CAWEAQSTDTQYF
j_call: TRBJ2-7; cdr3_length: 13; clone_size: .; v_call: TRBV9; d_call: .; cdr3_nt: TGTGCCAGCAGCCCGGGACTGACCTACGAGCAGTACTTC; cdr3_aa: CASSPGLTYEQYF
j_call: TRBJ1-4; cdr3_length: 15; clone_size: .; v_call: TRBV2; d_call: .; cdr3_nt: TGTGCCAGCAGTATCCCACAGGGCTTTGGGGAAAAACTGTTTTTT; cdr3_aa: CASSIPQGFGEKLFF